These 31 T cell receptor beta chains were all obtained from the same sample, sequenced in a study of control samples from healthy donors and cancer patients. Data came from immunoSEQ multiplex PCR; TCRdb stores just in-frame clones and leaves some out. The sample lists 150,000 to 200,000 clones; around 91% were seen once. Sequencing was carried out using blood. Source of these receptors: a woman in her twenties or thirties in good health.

CDR3 DNA sequence: TGCAGCGTTGGAGGCCGGGACAGGGGAGTTGGCTACACCTTC. This encodes CSVGGRDRGVGYTF. This sequence joins TRBV29-1 and TRBJ1-2; 10 nucleotides agree with TRBD1. The V gene end was trimmed by 4 bases and the J gene end by 7 bases; junction bases not matched to a gene: 9. Germline assignment: CDR1 SQVTM and CDR2 ANQGSEA. The CDR3 runs to 14 residues.

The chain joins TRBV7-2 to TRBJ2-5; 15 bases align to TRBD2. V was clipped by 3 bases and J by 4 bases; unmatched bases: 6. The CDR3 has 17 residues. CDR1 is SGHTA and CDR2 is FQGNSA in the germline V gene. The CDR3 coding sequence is TGTGCCAGCAGCTTTGGGGGACTAGCGGGAGGCGGAGAGACCCAGTACTTC. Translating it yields CASSFGGLAGGGETQYF.

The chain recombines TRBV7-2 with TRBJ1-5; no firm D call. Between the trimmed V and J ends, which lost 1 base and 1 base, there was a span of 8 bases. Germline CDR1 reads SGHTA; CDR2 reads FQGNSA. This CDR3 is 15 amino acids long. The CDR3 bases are TGTGCCAGCAGCTTAGGACGTTGGAGCAATCAGCCCCAGCATTTT. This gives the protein CASSLGRWSNQPQHF. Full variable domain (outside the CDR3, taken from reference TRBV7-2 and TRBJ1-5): GAGVSQSPSNKVTEKGKDVELRCDPISGHTALYWYRQSLGQGLEFLIYFQGNSAPDKSGLPSDRFSAERTGGSVSTLTIQRTQQEDSAVYLCASSLGRWSNQPQHFGDGTRLSIL.

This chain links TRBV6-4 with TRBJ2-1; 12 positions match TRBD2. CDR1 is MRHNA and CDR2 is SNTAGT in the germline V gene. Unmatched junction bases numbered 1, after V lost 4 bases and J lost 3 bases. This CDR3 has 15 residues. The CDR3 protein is CASSATSGGYNEQFF. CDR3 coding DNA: TGTGCCAGCAGTGCGACTAGCGGGGGCTACAATGAGCAGTTCTTC.

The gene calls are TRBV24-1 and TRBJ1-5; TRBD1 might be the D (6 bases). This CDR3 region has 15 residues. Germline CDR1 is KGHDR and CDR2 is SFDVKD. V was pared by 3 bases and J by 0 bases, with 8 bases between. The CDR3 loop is CATSDGQNSNQPQHF. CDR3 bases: TGTGCCACCAGTGATGGACAGAATAGCAATCAGCCCCAGCATTTT.

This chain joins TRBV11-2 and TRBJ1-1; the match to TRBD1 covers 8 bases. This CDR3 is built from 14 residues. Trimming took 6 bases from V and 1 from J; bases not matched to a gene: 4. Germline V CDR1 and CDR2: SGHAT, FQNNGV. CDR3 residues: CASRRQGTNTEAFF. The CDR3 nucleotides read TGTGCCAGCAGACGACAGGGGACGAACACTGAAGCTTTCTTT.

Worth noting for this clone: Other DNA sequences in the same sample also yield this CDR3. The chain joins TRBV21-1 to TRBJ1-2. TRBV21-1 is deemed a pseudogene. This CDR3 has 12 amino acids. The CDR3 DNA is TGTGCCAGCACAGGGGGGGGTCGTGGCTACACCTTC. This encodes CASTGGGRGYTF.

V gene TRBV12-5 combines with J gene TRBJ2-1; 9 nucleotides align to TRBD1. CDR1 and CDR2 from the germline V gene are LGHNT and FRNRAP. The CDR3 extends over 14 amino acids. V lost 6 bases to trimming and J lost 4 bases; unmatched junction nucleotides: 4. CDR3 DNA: TGTGCTAGTGGCCGGGACAGGGTATACAATGAGCAGTTCTTC. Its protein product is CASGRDRVYNEQFF.

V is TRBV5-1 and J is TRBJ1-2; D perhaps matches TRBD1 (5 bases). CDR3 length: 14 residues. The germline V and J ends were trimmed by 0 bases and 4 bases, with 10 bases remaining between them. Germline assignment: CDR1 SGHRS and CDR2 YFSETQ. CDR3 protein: CASSLVEGTYGYTF. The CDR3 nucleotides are TGCGCCAGCAGCTTGGTGGAGGGGACCTATGGCTACACCTTC.

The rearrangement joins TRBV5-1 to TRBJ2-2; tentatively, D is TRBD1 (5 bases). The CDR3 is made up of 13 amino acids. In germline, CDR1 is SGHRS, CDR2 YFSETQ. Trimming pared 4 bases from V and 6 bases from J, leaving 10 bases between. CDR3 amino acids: CASSPDRPGELFF. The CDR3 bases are TGCGCCAGCAGCCCTGACAGACCCGGGGAGCTGTTTTTT.

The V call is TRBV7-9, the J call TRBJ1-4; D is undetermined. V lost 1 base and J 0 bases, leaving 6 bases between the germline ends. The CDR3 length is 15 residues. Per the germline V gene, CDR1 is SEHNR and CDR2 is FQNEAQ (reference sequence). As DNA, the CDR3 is TGTGCCAGCAGCTTAGGCACAGCAACTAATGAAAAACTGTTTTTT. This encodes CASSLGTATNEKLFF.

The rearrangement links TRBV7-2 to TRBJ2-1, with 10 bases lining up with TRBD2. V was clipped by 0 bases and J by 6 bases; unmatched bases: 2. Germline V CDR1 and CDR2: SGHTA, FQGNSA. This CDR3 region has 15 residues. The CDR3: CASSLALAGINEQFF. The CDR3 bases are TGTGCCAGCAGCTTAGCACTAGCGGGAATCAATGAGCAGTTCTTC.

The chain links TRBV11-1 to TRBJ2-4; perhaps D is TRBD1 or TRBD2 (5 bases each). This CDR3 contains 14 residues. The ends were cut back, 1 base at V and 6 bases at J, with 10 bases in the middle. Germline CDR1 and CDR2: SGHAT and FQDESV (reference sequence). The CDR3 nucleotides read TGTGCCAGCAGCTTAGGGGGGAACAGAAACATTCAGTACTTC. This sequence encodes CASSLGGNRNIQYF. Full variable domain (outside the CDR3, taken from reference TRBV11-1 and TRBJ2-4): EAEVAQSPRYKITEKSQAVAFWCDPISGHATLYWYRQILGQGPELLVQFQDESVVDDSQLPKDRFSAERLKGVDSTLKIQPAELGDSAMYLCASSLGGNRNIQYFGAGTRLSVL.

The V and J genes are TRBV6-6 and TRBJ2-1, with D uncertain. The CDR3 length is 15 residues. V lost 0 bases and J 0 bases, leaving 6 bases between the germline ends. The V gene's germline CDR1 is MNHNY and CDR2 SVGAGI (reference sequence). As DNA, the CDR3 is TGTGCCAGCAGTTACTCGCGAAGCTCCTACAATGAGCAGTTCTTC. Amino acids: CASSYSRSSYNEQFF.

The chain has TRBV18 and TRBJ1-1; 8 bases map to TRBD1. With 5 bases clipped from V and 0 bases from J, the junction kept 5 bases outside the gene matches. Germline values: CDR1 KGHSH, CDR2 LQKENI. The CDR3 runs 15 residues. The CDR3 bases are TGTGCCAGCTCATCAGGGGGCGCAGTGAACACTGAAGCTTTCTTT. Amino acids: CASSSGGAVNTEAFF.

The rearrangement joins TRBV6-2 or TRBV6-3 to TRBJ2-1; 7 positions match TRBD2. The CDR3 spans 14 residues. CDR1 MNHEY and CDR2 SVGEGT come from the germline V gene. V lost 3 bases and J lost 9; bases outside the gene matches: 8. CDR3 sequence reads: CASSYGGSRGEQFF. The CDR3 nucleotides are TGTGCCAGCAGTTATGGCGGGAGTCGGGGTGAGCAGTTCTTC.

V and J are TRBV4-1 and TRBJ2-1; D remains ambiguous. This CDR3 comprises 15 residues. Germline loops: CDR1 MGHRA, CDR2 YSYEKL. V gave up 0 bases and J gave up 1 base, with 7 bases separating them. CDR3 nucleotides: TGCGCCAGCAGCCAAGATTCTAGTTCCTACAATGAGCAGTTCTTC. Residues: CASSQDSSSYNEQFF.

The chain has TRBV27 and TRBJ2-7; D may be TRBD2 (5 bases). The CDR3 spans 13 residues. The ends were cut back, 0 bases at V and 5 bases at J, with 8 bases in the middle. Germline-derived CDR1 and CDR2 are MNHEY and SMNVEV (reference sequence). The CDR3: CASSLSERDEQYF. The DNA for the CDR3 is TGTGCCAGCAGTTTATCGGAGAGGGACGAGCAGTACTTC.

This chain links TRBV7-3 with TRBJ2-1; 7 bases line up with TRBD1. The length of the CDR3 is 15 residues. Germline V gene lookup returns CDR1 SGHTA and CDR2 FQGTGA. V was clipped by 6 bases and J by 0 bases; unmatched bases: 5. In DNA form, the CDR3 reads TGTGCCAGCAGTAGAACAGGGGACTCCTACAATGAGCAGTTCTTC. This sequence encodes CASSRTGDSYNEQFF.

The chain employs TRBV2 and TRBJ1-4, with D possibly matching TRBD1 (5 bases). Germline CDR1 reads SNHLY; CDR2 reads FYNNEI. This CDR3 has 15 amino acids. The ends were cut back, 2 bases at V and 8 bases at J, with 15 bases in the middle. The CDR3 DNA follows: TGTGCCAGCAGTGAAAAAGGGGCGCCGGGGGAAAAACTGTTTTTT. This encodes CASSEKGAPGEKLFF.

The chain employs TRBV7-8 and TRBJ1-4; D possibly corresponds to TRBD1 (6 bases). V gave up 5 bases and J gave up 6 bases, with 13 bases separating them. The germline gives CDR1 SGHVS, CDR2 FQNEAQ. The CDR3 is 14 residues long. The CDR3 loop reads CASSGRGGDEKLFF. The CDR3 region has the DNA TGTGCCAGCAGCGGCAGGGGTGGGGATGAAAAACTGTTTTTT. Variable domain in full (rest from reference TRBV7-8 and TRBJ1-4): GAGVSQSPRYKVAKRGQDVALRCDPISGHVSLFWYQQALGQGPEFLTYFQNEAQLDKSGLPSDRFFAERPEGSVSTLKIQRTQQEDSAVYLCASSGRGGDEKLFFGSGTQLSVL.

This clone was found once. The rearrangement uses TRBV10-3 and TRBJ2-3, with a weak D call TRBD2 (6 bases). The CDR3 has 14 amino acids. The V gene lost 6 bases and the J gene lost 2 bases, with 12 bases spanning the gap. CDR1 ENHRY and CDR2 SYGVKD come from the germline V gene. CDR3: CAISPGLPTDTQYF. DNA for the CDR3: TGTGCCATCAGCCCGGGACTCCCCACAGATACGCAGTATTTT.

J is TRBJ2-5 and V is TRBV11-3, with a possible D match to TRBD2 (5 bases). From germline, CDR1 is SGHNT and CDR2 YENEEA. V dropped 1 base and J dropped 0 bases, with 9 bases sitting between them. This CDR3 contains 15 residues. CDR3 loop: CASSLGPGYQETQYF. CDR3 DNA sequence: TGTGCCAGCAGCTTAGGGCCGGGGTACCAAGAGACCCAGTACTTC.

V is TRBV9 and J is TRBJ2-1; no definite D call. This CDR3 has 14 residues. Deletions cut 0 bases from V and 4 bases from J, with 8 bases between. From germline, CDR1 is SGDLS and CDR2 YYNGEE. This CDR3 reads CASSVGSKYNEQFF. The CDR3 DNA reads TGTGCCAGCAGCGTAGGGAGTAAATACAATGAGCAGTTCTTC.

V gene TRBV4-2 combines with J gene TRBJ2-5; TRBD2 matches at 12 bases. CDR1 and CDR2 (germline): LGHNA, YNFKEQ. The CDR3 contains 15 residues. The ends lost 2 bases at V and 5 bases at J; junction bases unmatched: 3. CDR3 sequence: CASSQLAGGHETQYF. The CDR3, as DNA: TGTGCCAGCAGCCAACTAGCGGGGGGGCACGAGACCCAGTACTTC.

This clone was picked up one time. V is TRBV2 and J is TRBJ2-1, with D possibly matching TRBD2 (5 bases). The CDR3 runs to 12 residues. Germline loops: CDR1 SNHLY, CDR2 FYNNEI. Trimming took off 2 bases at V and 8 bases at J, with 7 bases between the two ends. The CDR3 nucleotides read TGTGCCAGCAGTGAATCGGGGTATGAGCAGTTCTTC. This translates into CASSESGYEQFF.

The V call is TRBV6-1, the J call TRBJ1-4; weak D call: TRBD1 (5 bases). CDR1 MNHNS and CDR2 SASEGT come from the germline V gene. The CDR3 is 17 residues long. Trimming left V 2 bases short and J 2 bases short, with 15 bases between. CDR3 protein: CASSEYIGAGTNEKLFF. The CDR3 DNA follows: TGTGCCAGCAGTGAATACATAGGGGCGGGGACTAATGAAAAACTGTTTTTT.

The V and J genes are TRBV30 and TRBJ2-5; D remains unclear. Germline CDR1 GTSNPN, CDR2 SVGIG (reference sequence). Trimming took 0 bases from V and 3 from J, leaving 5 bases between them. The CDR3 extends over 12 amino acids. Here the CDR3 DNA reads TGTGCCTGGAGTGTACGGAAAGAGACCCAGTACTTC. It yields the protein CAWSVRKETQYF.

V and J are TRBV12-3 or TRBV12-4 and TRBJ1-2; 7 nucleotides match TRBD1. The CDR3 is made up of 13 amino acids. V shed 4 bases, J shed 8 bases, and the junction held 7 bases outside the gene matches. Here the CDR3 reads CASSSTGAGGYTF. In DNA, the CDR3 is TGTGCCAGCAGTTCAACAGGGGCGGGCGGCTACACCTTC.

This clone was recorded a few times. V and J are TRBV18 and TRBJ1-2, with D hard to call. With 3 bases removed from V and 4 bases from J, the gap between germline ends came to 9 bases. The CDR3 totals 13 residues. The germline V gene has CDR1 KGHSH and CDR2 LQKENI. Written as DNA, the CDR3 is TGTGCCAGCTCACCCGGGAGTGCCTATGGCTACACCTTC. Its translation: CASSPGSAYGYTF.

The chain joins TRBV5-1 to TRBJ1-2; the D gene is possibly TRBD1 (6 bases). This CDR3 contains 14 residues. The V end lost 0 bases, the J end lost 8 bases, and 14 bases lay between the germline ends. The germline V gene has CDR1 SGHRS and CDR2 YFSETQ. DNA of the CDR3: TGCGCCAGCAGCTTGGATCCGGGGGCAAGAGGCTACACCTTC. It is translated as CASSLDPGARGYTF.